These 25 T cell receptor beta chains were all obtained from the same sample, sequenced in a study of CD8+CD57+ T cells in acquired aplastic anemia (dated by TCRdb to the late 2010s). The instrument was an Illumina HiSeq 2000. Genomic DNA was used as template for profiling of TCR beta VDJ combinations and CDR3 sequences. TCRdb applied fastp at Q25 and MiXCR to the public reads, then kept only in-frame beta chains. Entries that share a CDR3 protein sequence are merged under the most common genes and DNA. The sample table holds some 160,000 distinct CDR3 sequences, of which around half were seen once. Clones ranked in the top ten supply roughly 3.5% of the sample. Flow cytometry had shown CD8+CD57+ cell expansion in the patients selected for sequencing. Sequencing was done on a sample of sorted CD4+, CD8+, or CD8+CD57+ T cells (not recorded which) from PBMCs. The receptor source for this set is a human donor with aplastic anemia.

This clonotype was counted at least ten times. The V and J genes are TRBV15 and TRBJ2-2; no firm D call. The CDR3 has 15 amino acids. Trimming took off 1 base at V and 0 bases at J, with 6 bases between the two ends. Per germline, CDR1 LNHNV and CDR2 YYDKDF (reference sequence). The DNA for the CDR3 is TGTGCCACCAGCAGAGCCGGTCCGAACACCGGGGAGCTGTTTTTT. Translating it yields CATSRAGPNTGELFF.

The sample holds a few counts of this clonotype. The chain recombines TRBV7-2 with TRBJ2-1; 9 positions match TRBD2. CDR3 length equals 14 residues. With 1 base clipped from V and 6 bases from J, the junction kept 1 base outside the gene matches. Per the germline V gene, CDR1 is SGHTA and CDR2 is FQGNSA. The CDR3 loop is CASSLVLAGNEQFF. The CDR3 bases are TGTGCCAGCAGCTTAGTACTAGCGGGCAATGAGCAGTTCTTC.

About this clonotype: Mismatch with germline at one junction end may stem from a read error. This rearrangement joins TRBV29-1 to TRBJ1-2; D gene ambiguous. The CDR3 spans 11 residues. Germline lookup yields CDR1 SQVTM and CDR2 ANQGSEA. CDR3 DNA: TGCAGCGTGGAAGATAACTATGGCTACACCTTC. Translated: CSVEDNYGYTF.

This chain connects TRBV11-1 to TRBJ1-6; possible D gene TRBD1, 5 bases. CDR1 SGHAT and CDR2 FQDESV come from the germline V gene (reference sequence). The CDR3 is 16 amino acids. Trimming cost V 5 bases and J 8 bases, with 19 bases left between them. CDR3 in amino acids: CASSREGMGPDSPLHF. CDR3 sequence (DNA): TGTGCCAGCAGCCGGGAGGGGATGGGTCCGGATTCACCCCTCCACTTT. Based on the CDR3 plus reference TRBV11-1 and TRBJ1-6, the full variable domain is EAEVAQSPRYKITEKSQAVAFWCDPISGHATLYWYRQILGQGPELLVQFQDESVVDDSQLPKDRFSAERLKGVDSTLKIQPAELGDSAMYLCASSREGMGPDSPLHFGNGTRLTVT.

This clonotype was observed a few times. The chain uses TRBV15 and TRBJ1-6; D gene unclear. CDR1 is LNHNV and CDR2 is YYDKDF in the germline V gene (reference sequence). The V gene lost 0 bases and the J gene lost 7 bases, with 7 bases spanning the gap. The CDR3 runs 14 residues. This chain's CDR3 is CATSRDSRNSPLHF. The CDR3 nucleotides are TGTGCCACCAGCAGAGATTCACGGAATTCACCCCTCCACTTT.

The chain uses TRBV28 and TRBJ2-2, with 11 bases matching TRBD1. Germline V gene lookup returns CDR1 MDHEN and CDR2 SYDVKM. Trimming cost V 2 bases and J 5 bases; bases outside gene matches: 1. The CDR3 totals 15 residues. The CDR3 DNA is TGTGCCAGCAGTTTAGGGACAGGGGGAACCGGGGAGCTGTTTTTT. Amino acids: CASSLGTGGTGELFF.

In regard to this clonotype: At one boundary the junction diverges from the germline segment, which might be a read error. The rearrangement uses TRBV25-1 and TRBJ2-2; 9 bases map to TRBD2. CDR1 is MGHDK and CDR2 is SYGVNS in the germline V gene. The CDR3 has 17 residues. CDR3 amino acids: CASSQEVRGGNTGELVF. The CDR3 DNA is TGTGCCAGCAGCCAAGAAGTGCGGGGGGGTAACACCGGGGAGCTGGTTTTT.

This chain uses TRBV7-9 with TRBJ2-1; 8 bases map to TRBD1. Per the germline V gene, CDR1 is SEHNR and CDR2 is FQNEAQ (reference sequence). The CDR3 extends over 12 amino acids. V shed 7 bases and J 12 bases; nucleotides not matched to a gene: 8. The CDR3 DNA sequence: TGTGCCAGCAACCCAGGACAGGGACGGCAGTTCTTC. It translates to CASNPGQGRQFF.

The genes are TRBV10-3 and TRBJ1-2; D uncertain. The CDR3 has 13 amino acids. CDR1 is ENHRY, CDR2 SYGVKD, per germline. V lost 10 bases, J lost 1 base, and 13 bases lay in between. CDR3 sequence reads: CANPLGLNYGYTF. The CDR3, as DNA: TGTGCCAACCCCTTAGGGCTTAACTATGGCTACACCTTC.

This clonotype was observed a single time. The V call is TRBV29-1, the J call TRBJ1-1, with D unclear. With 7 bases removed from V and 7 bases from J, the gap between germline ends came to 13 bases. The CDR3 runs to 11 residues. Germline V CDR1 and CDR2: SQVTM, ANQGSEA. This CDR3 reads CSAGELFEAFF. CDR3 bases: TGCAGCGCCGGCGAATTATTTGAAGCTTTCTTT.

This clonotype was observed a handful of times. The chain employs TRBV19 and TRBJ2-5; D unclear. Trimming stripped 5 bases from V and 2 bases from J, with 9 bases between. The CDR3 extends over 13 amino acids. Germline values: CDR1 LNHDA, CDR2 SQIVND (reference sequence). The CDR3 DNA follows: TGTGCCAGTAGTCGCAAAACACAAGAGACCCAGTACTTC. This translates into CASSRKTQETQYF.

This chain uses TRBV13 with TRBJ2-1; 12 bases are shared with TRBD2. Germline CDR1 reads PRHDT; CDR2 reads FYEKMQ (reference sequence). Germline trimming cut 5 bases from V and 0 bases from J; bases unmatched to any gene: 8. The CDR3 is 18 residues long. CDR3 in DNA: TGTGCCAGCAGCCCGACTAGCGGGGGCCGCTTCTCCTACAATGAGCAGTTCTTC. It is translated as CASSPTSGGRFSYNEQFF.

This chain uses TRBV29-1 with TRBJ2-3; D possibly corresponds to TRBD2 (5 bases). This CDR3 is 13 amino acids long. V shed 8 bases and J shed 2 bases, with 14 bases lying between them. Germline assignment: CDR1 SQVTM and CDR2 ANQGSEA. As DNA, the CDR3 is TGCAGCTTAGATTCCGGACTCACAGATACGCAGTATTTT. This codes for CSLDSGLTDTQYF.

This clonotype was picked up a small number of times. The chain couples TRBV5-1 to TRBJ2-7, with 7 positions matching TRBD2. Germline V lookup: CDR1 SGHRS, CDR2 YFSETQ. The CDR3 length is 15 residues. V lost 2 bases and J lost 0; bases outside the gene matches: 5. The chain's CDR3 is CASSFNSGNSYEQYF. In nucleotides, the CDR3 is TGCGCCAGCAGCTTCAACAGCGGGAACTCCTACGAGCAGTACTTC.

This clonotype was counted ten times or more. The V and J genes are TRBV2 and TRBJ1-5; no definite D call. Trimming left V 5 bases short and J 1 base short, with 18 bases between. CDR3 length: 17 residues. Germline values: CDR1 SNHLY, CDR2 FYNNEI. The CDR3 DNA is TGTGCCAGCAGTTCGAGCTGGGCCTTAAGAAGCAATCAGCCCCAGCATTTT. This translates into CASSSSWALRSNQPQHF.

V gene TRBV10-3 combines with J gene TRBJ1-1; D uncertain. Trimming removed 0 bases at V and 2 bases at J, with 13 bases between. Germline V CDR1 and CDR2: ENHRY, SYGVKD. This CDR3 has 16 amino acids. The CDR3 bases are TGTGCCATCAGTGAGTCGGGGAGATTCGGAAACACTGAAGCTTTCTTT. The encoded protein is CAISESGRFGNTEAFF.

In its sample, this clonotype was seen many times. The V call is TRBV7-9, the J call TRBJ1-2; a weak D match, TRBD1 (5 bases). The CDR3 totals 15 residues. Between the trimmed V and J ends, which lost 2 bases and 0 bases, there was a span of 10 bases. CDR1 and CDR2 from the germline V gene are SEHNR and FQNEAQ (reference sequence). CDR3 bases: TGTGCCAGCAGCTTATCAGGCAGGGCTAACTATGGCTACACCTTC. Amino acid sequence: CASSLSGRANYGYTF.

This clonotype was seen many times. The chain is built from TRBV5-1 and TRBJ2-1; 9 nucleotides align to TRBD2. From germline, CDR1 is SGHRS and CDR2 YFSETQ. Unmatched junction bases numbered 3, after V lost 1 base and J lost 4 bases. CDR3 length: 15 residues. The CDR3 nucleotides read TGCGCCAGCAGCTTGCAAGCGGGGGGATACAATGAGCAGTTCTTC. Its translation is CASSLQAGGYNEQFF.

The rearrangement uses TRBV15 and TRBJ1-3, with D possibly TRBD1 on 5 matching bases. CDR3 length: 19 amino acids. Germline CDR1 reads LNHNV; CDR2 reads YYDKDF (reference sequence). V lost 3 bases and J 0 bases, leaving 21 bases between the germline ends. DNA for the CDR3: TGTGCCACCAGCAGGGGTCGGCTACCTCCAGGGTTCTCTGGAAACACCATATATTTT. Its protein is CATSRGRLPPGFSGNTIYF.

This clonotype was seen many times. The rearrangement links TRBV16 to TRBJ1-1; 7 bases match TRBD1. The CDR3 is 13 amino acids. Germline CDR1 KGHSY, CDR2 FQNENV. After removal of 8 bases from V and 5 bases from J, the junction contained 8 bases not matched to a gene. The CDR3 DNA follows: TGTGCCAGCGAAGACAGGGTAAGGACTGAAGCTTTCTTT. Protein: CASEDRVRTEAFF.

This rearrangement joins TRBV11-2 to TRBJ2-2; 11 nucleotides agree with TRBD2. Germline V gives CDR1 SGHAT, CDR2 FQNNGV. V lost 4 bases, J lost 4 bases, and 5 bases stayed unmatched. The CDR3 consists of 16 residues. Here the CDR3 DNA reads TGTGCCAGCAGCTCTGTAGCGGGGGGGGCCACCGGGGAGCTGTTTTTT. This codes for CASSSVAGGATGELFF.

This clonotype was counted between two and nine times. A much larger clone is a single base away; this may be a read error. The chain is built from TRBV7-3 and TRBJ1-1, with D unclear. Per germline, CDR1 SGHTA and CDR2 FQGTGA. This CDR3 has 16 residues. V lost 1 base and J lost 4, with 16 bases in between. The CDR3 DNA follows: TGTGCCAGCAGCTTAAGTTATGGTTTACGGTTCACTGAAGCTTTCTTT. This encodes CASSLSYGLRFTEAFF.

CDR3 DNA: TGTGCCAACGGGACTAGCCGTACAGATACGCAGTATTTT. It codes for CANGTSRTDTQYF. This chain links TRBV10-3 with TRBJ2-3; TRBD2 matches 9 bases. The germline gives CDR1 ENHRY, CDR2 SYGVKD. Unmatched junction bases numbered 5, after V lost 10 bases and J lost 3 bases. CDR3 length: 13 residues.

This clonotype occurred a few times. The V gene is TRBV30, the J gene TRBJ1-5; 9 nucleotides agree with TRBD1. The germline gives CDR1 GTSNPN, CDR2 SVGIG (reference sequence). CDR3 length: 19 residues. Trimming took 0 bases from V and 3 from J; bases not matched to a gene: 15. The CDR3 is CAWSVGLDPWTGVNQPQHF. The CDR3 nucleotides read TGTGCCTGGAGTGTTGGTTTAGATCCATGGACAGGGGTCAATCAGCCCCAGCATTTT.

V and J are TRBV2 and TRBJ1-5, with D tentatively TRBD1 (5 bases). The length of the CDR3 is 17 residues. The germline gives CDR1 SNHLY, CDR2 FYNNEI. V was cut by 4 bases and J by 2 bases, with 18 bases left in between. CDR3 sequence (DNA): TGTGCCAGCAGTGGAGCTCAGGGAGGATATGGCAATCAGCCCCAGCATTTT. Translating it yields CASSGAQGGYGNQPQHF.